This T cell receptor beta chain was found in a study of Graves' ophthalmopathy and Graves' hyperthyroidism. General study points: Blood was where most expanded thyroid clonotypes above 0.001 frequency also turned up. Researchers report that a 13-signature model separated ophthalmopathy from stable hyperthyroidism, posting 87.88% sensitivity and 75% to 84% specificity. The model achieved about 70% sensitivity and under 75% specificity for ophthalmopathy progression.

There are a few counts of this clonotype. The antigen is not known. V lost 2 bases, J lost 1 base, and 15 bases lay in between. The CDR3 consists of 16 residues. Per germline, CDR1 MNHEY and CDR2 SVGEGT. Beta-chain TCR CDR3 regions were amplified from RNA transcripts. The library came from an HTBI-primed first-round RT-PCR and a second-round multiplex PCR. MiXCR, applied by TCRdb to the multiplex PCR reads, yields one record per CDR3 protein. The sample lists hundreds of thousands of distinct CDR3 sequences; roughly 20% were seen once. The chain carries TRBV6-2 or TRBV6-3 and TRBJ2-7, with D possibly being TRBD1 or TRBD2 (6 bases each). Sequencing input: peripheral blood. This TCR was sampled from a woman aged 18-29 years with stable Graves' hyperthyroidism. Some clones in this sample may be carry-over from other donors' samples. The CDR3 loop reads CASSYEPGALSYEQYF. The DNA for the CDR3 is TGTGCCAGCAGTTACGAACCGGGGGCCCTTTCCTACGAGCAGTACTTC.